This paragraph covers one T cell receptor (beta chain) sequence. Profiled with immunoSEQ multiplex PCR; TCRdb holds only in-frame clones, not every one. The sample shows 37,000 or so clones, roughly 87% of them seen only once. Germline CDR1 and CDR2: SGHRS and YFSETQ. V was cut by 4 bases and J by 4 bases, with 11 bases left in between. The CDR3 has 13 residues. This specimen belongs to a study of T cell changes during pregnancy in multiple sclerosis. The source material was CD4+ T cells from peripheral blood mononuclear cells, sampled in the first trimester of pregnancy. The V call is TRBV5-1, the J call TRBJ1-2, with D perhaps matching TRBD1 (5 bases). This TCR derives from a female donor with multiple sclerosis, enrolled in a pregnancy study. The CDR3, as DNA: TGCGCCAGCAGCATAGGGGTGGGCTATGGCTACACCTTC. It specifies CASSIGVGYGYTF.